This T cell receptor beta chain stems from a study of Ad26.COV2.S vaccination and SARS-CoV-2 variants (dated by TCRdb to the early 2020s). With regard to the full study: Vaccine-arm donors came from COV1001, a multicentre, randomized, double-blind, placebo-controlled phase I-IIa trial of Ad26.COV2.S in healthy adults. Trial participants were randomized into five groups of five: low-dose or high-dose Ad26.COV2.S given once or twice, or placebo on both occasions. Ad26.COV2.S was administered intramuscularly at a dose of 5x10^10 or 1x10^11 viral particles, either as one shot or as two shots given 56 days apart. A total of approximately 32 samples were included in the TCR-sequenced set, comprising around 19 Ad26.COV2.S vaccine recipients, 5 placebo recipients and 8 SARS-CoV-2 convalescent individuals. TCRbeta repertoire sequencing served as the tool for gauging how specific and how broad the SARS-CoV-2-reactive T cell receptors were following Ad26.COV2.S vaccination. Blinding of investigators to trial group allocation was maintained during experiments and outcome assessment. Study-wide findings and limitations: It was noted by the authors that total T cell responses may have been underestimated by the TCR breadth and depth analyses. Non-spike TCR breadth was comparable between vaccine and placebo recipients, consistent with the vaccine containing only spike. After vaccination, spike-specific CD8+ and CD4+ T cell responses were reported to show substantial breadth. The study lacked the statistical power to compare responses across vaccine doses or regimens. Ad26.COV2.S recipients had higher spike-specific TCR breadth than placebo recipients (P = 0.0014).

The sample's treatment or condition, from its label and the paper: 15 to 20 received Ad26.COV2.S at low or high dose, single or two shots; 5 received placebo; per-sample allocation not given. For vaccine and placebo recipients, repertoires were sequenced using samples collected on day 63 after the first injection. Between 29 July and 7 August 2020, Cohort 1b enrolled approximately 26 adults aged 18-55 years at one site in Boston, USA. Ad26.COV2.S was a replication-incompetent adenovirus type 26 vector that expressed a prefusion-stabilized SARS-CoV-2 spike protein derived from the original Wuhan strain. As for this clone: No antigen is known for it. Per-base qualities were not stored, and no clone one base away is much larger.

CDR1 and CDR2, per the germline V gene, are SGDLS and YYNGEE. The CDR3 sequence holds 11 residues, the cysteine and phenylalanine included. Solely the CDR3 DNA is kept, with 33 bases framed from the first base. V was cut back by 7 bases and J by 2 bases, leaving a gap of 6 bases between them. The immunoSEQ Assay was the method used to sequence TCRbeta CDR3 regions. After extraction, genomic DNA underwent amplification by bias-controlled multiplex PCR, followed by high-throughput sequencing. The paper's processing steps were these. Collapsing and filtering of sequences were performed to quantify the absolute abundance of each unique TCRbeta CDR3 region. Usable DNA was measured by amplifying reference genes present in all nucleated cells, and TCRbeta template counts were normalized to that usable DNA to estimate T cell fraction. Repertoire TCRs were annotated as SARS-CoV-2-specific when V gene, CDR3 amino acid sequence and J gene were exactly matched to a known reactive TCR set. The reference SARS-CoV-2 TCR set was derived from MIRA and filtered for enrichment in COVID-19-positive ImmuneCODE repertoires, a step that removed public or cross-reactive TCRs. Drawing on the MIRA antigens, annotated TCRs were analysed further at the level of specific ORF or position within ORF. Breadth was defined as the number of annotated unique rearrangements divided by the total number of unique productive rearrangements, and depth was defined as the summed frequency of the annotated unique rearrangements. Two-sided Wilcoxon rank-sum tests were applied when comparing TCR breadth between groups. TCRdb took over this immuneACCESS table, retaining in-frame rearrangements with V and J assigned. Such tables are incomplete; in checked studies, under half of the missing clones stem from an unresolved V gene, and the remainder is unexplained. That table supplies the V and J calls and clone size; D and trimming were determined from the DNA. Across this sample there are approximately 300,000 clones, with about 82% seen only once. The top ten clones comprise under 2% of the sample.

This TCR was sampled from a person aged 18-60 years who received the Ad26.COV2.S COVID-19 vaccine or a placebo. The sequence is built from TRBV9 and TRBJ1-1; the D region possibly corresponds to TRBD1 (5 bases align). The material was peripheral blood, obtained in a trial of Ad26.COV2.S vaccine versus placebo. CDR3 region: CASGGNTEAFF. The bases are TGTGCCAGCGGGGGAAACACTGAAGCTTTCTTT.